The sequence of this T cell receptor (beta chain) was determined in a study of CD8+CD57+ T cells in acquired aplastic anemia (dated by TCRdb to 2017 to 2018). Regarding the complete study: Extracted DNA from sorted CD4+ and CD8+ cells averaged approximately 3 ug, ranging from roughly 0.2 to 30 ug. A CD8+CD57+ expansion meant a frequency higher than the mean frequency seen in healthy subjects.

Study-wide findings and limitations: Between patients and healthy controls, no significant difference in CD8+ Simpson's diversity was found (P=0.060). Around 28 CD8+ CDR3 sequences were found to be shared between patients and controls, but these sequences appeared to be highly expressed in patients and within the immunodominant clones of the patients.

Genomic DNA served as template for TCR beta VDJ combination and CDR3 sequence profiling. An Illumina HiSeq 2000 was the platform used for TCR repertoire sequencing. Regarding the original processing steps: TRBV/TRBJ rearrangement plots, CDR3 size and DJ length profiles, and Simpson's diversity index were used to evaluate the repertoires. The most abundant DNA sequence in the deep sequencing data was defined as the immunodominant clone. CDR3 amino acid sequences were screened for sharing across subjects and were compared with published repertoires and the VDJdb database. Clones were called with MiXCR by TCRdb after fastp trimmed the public reads at Q25, and only in-frame beta chains were retained. Every CDR3 protein is listed once, alongside the most common genes and DNA of its rows. TCRdb assigned the V and J calls; the authors' analysis was not used. The sample table shows roughly 170,000 distinct CDR3 sequences, and less than 50% are seen once. Clones ranked in the top ten supply 10% to 15% of the sample.

To note about this clonotype: The target of this receptor is not known. Nothing much larger sits one base from this clone, and base qualities are not available.

Flow cytometry had shown CD8+CD57+ cell expansion in the patients selected for sequencing. Severe acquired aplastic anemia was diagnosed in all patients according to International Study of Aplastic Anemia and Agranulocytosis and Camitta criteria. At the time blood was sampled, none of the patients had received any therapy. The study deep-sequenced TCR repertoires of sorted CD4+ and CD8+ blood T cells from severe aplastic anemia patients and healthy subjects. Patients were enrolled in the USA under clinicaltrials.gov protocols 00001620, 01623167, 00001397, 00071045, 00081523 and 00961064. Ficoll-Paque density gradient centrifugation was used to isolate peripheral blood mononuclear cells. CD4+ and CD8+ T cells were sorted by FACS or magnetic beads before DNA extraction. From its cysteine to its phenylalanine, the CDR3 spans 15 amino acids. Of all the DNA, just the CDR3 is kept, 45 bases in frame from base 1. Per the germline V gene, SGHVS is the CDR1 and FNYEAQ is the CDR2. Trimming costs V 3 bases and J 2 bases, and their ends lie 13 bases apart.

The sequencing sample was made of sorted CD4+, CD8+, or CD8+CD57+ T cells (not recorded which) from PBMCs. The chain is assembled from TRBV7-6 and TRBJ2-5; the D call is possibly TRBD1 or TRBD2, each sharing 5 bases. The sequence was obtained from a human donor with aplastic anemia. The CDR3 region: CASSFGPGPQETQYF. The DNA sequence is given as TGTGCCAGCAGCTTTGGACCGGGACCTCAAGAGACCCAGTACTTC.